These 15 T cell receptor beta chains were all obtained from the same sample, sequenced in a study of identifying expanded T cells in peripheral blood. Sequencing was performed with immunoSEQ multiplex PCR; in TCRdb, only in-frame clones are kept and a portion is missing. Of 90,000 or so clones listed, approximately 86% are singletons. Material: blood. The source is a person aged 18 to 70 in good health.

This chain links TRBV5-6 with TRBJ1-1, with 7 positions matching TRBD1. Germline CDR1 reads SGHDT; CDR2 reads YYEEEE. Trimming at V came to 1 base and at J to 1 base, leaving 10 bases not matched to a gene. This CDR3 has 17 amino acids. CDR3 in amino acids: CASSLIRTGPGNTEAFF. CDR3 DNA: TGTGCCAGCAGCTTGATTAGGACAGGACCTGGGAACACTGAAGCTTTCTTT.

This clone is categorized as medium-sized. J is TRBJ2-7 and V is TRBV7-9; 8 nucleotides align to TRBD2. Per germline, CDR1 SEHNR and CDR2 FQNEAQ (reference sequence). The V gene end was trimmed by 5 bases and the J gene end by 6 bases; junction bases not matched to a gene: 15. The CDR3 loop spans 16 amino acids. CDR3 sequence (DNA): TGTGCCAGCAGCAACACCCTCGGGAGGGACCCACTCGAGCAGTACTTC. This encodes CASSNTLGRDPLEQYF. Drawing the rest from reference TRBV7-9 and TRBJ2-7, the complete variable domain is DTGVSQNPRHKITKRGQNVTFRCDPISEHNRLYWYRQTLGQGPEFLTYFQNEAQLEKSRLLSDRFSAERPKGSFSTLEIQRTEQGDSAMYLCASSNTLGRDPLEQYFGPGTRLTVT.

In DNA form, the CDR3 reads TGTGCCAGCTCACCAAAGTGGGCAACCTACGAGCAGTACTTC. Protein product: CASSPKWATYEQYF. V and J are TRBV18 and TRBJ2-7, with D unresolved. V lost 2 bases and J 2 bases, leaving 10 bases between the germline ends. Germline CDR1 is KGHSH and CDR2 is LQKENI. The CDR3 sequence is 14 residues long.

This chain joins TRBV6-5 and TRBJ1-2, with a weak D call TRBD1 (5 bases). Per germline, CDR1 MNHEY and CDR2 SVGAGI. With 2 bases removed from V and 4 bases from J, the gap between germline ends came to 8 bases. The CDR3 consists of 13 residues. DNA of the CDR3: TGTGCCAGCAGTTACGCCAGGGCCTATGGCTACACCTTC. It yields the protein CASSYARAYGYTF.

The J gene is TRBJ2-7, the V gene TRBV19; perhaps TRBD2 as D (6 bases). The CDR3 runs 16 residues. Deletions cut 8 bases from V and 0 bases from J, with 20 bases between. Germline V gene data show CDR1 as LNHDA and CDR2 as SQIVND (reference sequence). Here the CDR3 reads CASSRGRARGSYEQYF. The CDR3 region has the DNA TGTGCCAGTTCGAGGGGCAGGGCGCGGGGCTCCTACGAGCAGTACTTC. Full variable domain (outside the CDR3, taken from reference TRBV19 and TRBJ2-7): DGGITQSPKYLFRKEGQNVTLSCEQNLNHDAMYWYRQDPGQGLRLIYYSQIVNDFQKGDIAEGYSVSREKKESFPLTVTSAQKNPTAFYLCASSRGRARGSYEQYFGPGTRLTVT.

V gene TRBV10-2 combines with J gene TRBJ1-4; 11 nucleotides match TRBD1. This CDR3 has 15 residues. Looked up from germline, CDR1 is WSHSY and CDR2 is SAAADI. Trimming cost V 6 bases and J 3 bases; bases outside gene matches: 3. The CDR3 reads CASSGQGAPNEKLFF. DNA for the CDR3: TGCGCCAGCAGCGGACAGGGGGCGCCTAATGAAAAACTGTTTTTT.

V is TRBV9 and J is TRBJ1-5; a possible D gene is TRBD1 (6 bases). This CDR3 region has 14 residues. Trimming took 0 bases from V and 6 from J, leaving 10 bases between them. CDR1 is SGDLS and CDR2 is YYNGEE in the germline V gene. CDR3 protein: CASSVEGGGQPQHF. The CDR3 nucleotides are TGTGCCAGCAGCGTAGAAGGGGGAGGTCAGCCCCAGCATTTT.

V is TRBV29-1 and J is TRBJ2-3; D is unclear. Germline CDR1 is SQVTM and CDR2 is ANQGSEA. The CDR3 is made up of 12 amino acids. V was shortened by 6 bases and J by 6 bases, with 13 bases between the two germline ends. Here the CDR3 reads CSVSQTVDTQYF. The CDR3 nucleotides are TGCAGCGTAAGCCAGACGGTGGATACGCAGTATTTT.

This chain joins TRBV7-2 and TRBJ2-5; D not certain. Germline V CDR1 and CDR2: SGHTA, FQGNSA. The length of the CDR3 is 12 residues. Trimming left V 3 bases short and J 4 bases short, with 6 bases between. CDR3 protein: CASSFRGETQYF. In nucleotides, the CDR3 is TGTGCCAGCAGCTTTCGCGGAGAGACCCAGTACTTC.

The chain uses TRBV9 and TRBJ1-2, with 11 nucleotides matching TRBD1. The CDR3 loop spans 15 amino acids. Germline V gene data show CDR1 as SGDLS and CDR2 as YYNGEE. V gave up 3 bases and J gave up 8 bases; unmatched junction bases: 9. This chain's CDR3 is CASSADGQGAIGYTF. CDR3 DNA: TGTGCCAGCAGCGCAGACGGACAGGGGGCGATCGGCTACACCTTC.

The rearrangement links TRBV7-8 to TRBJ2-2; 10 nucleotides line up with TRBD2. The CDR3 spans 18 residues. J gave up 4 bases and V 5 bases, and 13 bases lay outside the gene matches. Germline loops: CDR1 SGHVS, CDR2 FQNEAQ. CDR3 residues: CASSLSGGSPLGTGELFF. The CDR3 DNA reads TGTGCCAGCAGCCTTAGCGGGGGGTCCCCTTTAGGCACCGGGGAGCTGTTTTTT.

The V call is TRBV6-5, the J call TRBJ2-4, with TRBD2 as a possible D gene (6 bases). Germline V gene lookup returns CDR1 MNHEY and CDR2 SVGAGI. There are 15 residues in the CDR3. Trimming pared 4 bases from V and 6 bases from J, leaving 16 bases between. The DNA of the CDR3 is TGTGCCAGCAGTTCCGGGACTGCCTATGGAAACATTCAGTACTTC. Translation: CASSSGTAYGNIQYF.

The chain's CDR3 is CASSDRTSADTQYF. In DNA form, the CDR3 reads TGTGCCAGCAGTGACCGGACTAGCGCAGATACGCAGTATTTT. The chain employs TRBV6-5 and TRBJ2-3; 9 bases are a match to TRBD2. V gave up 5 bases and J gave up 4 bases; unmatched junction bases: 4. Germline assignment: CDR1 MNHEY and CDR2 SVGAGI. CDR3 size: 14 residues.

The V gene is TRBV2, the J gene TRBJ2-7, with 7 bases lining up with TRBD2. This CDR3 spans 14 amino acids. CDR1 SNHLY and CDR2 FYNNEI come from the germline V gene. V gave up 4 bases and J gave up 2 bases; unmatched junction bases: 5. The CDR3 DNA reads as TGTGCCAGCAGTGTAGGCGGGGGTACCTACGAGCAGTACTTC. This translates into CASSVGGGTYEQYF.

This clone was detected only a few times. The CDR3 DNA reads TGTGCCAGCAGGGGGGCGGACAGGGCTGGGGATAACTATGGCTACACCTTC. Translating gives CASRGADRAGDNYGYTF. V gene TRBV27 combines with J gene TRBJ1-2; 8 bases line up with TRBD1. The trim removed 6 bases at V and 1 base at J, leaving 13 bases unmatched. The length of the CDR3 is 17 residues. The germline V gene has CDR1 MNHEY and CDR2 SMNVEV (reference sequence).